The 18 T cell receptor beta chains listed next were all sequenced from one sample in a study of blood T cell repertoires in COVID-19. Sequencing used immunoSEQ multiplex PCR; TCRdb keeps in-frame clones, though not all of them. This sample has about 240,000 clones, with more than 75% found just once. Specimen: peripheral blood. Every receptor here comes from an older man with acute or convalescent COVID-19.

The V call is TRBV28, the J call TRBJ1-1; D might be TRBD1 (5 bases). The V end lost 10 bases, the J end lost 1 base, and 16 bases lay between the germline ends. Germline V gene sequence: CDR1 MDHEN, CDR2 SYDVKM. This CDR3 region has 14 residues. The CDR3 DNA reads TGTGCCATCCTAAGGGGAAGATCGAACACTGAAGCTTTCTTT. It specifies CAILRGRSNTEAFF. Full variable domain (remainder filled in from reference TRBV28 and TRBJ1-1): DVKVTQSSRYLVKRTGEKVFLECVQDMDHENMFWYRQDPGLGLRLIYFSYDVKMKEKGDIPEGYSVSREKKERFSLILESASTNQTSMYLCAILRGRSNTEAFFGQGTRLTVV.

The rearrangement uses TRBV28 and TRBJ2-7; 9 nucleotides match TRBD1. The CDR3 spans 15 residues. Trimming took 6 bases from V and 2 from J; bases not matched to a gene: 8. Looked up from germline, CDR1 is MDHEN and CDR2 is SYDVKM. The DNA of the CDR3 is TGTGCCAGCAGCTACAGGGGGCGCATTACCTACGAGCAGTACTTC. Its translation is CASSYRGRITYEQYF.

The CDR3 DNA is TGTGCCACCAGCAGAGATTTCGCAGGGTGGGCTTTCTTT. This translates into CATSRDFAGWAFF. The rearrangement joins TRBV15 to TRBJ1-1, with D possibly being TRBD1 (5 bases). The germline V gene has CDR1 LNHNV and CDR2 YYDKDF (reference sequence). V lost 0 bases, J lost 11 bases, and 13 bases lay in between. CDR3 size: 13 residues. Full variable domain (outside the CDR3, taken from reference TRBV15 and TRBJ1-1): DAMVIQNPRYQVTQFGKPVTLSCSQTLNHNVMYWYQQKSSQAPKLLFHYYDKDFNNEADTPDNFQSRRPNTSFCFLDIRSPGLGDTAMYLCATSRDFAGWAFFGQGTRLTVV.

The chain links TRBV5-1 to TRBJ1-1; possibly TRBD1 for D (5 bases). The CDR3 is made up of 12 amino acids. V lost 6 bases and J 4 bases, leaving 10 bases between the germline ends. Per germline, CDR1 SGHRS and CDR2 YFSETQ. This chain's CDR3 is CASNQQGTEAFF. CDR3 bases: TGCGCCAGCAATCAGCAGGGCACTGAAGCTTTCTTT.

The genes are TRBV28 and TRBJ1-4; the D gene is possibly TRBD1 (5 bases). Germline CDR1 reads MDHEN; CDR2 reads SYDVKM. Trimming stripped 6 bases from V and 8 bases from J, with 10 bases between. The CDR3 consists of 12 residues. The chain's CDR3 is CASSQGIEKLFF. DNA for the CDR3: TGTGCCAGCAGCCAGGGTATAGAAAAACTGTTTTTT. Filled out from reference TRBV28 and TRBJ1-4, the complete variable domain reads DVKVTQSSRYLVKRTGEKVFLECVQDMDHENMFWYRQDPGLGLRLIYFSYDVKMKEKGDIPEGYSVSREKKERFSLILESASTNQTSMYLCASSQGIEKLFFGSGTQLSVL.

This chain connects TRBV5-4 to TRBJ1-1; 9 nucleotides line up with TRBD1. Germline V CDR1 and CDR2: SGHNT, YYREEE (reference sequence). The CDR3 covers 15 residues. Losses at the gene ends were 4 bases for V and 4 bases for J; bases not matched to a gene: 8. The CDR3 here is CASSPGVTGGTEAFF. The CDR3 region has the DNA TGTGCCAGCAGCCCCGGGGTGACAGGGGGCACTGAAGCTTTCTTT.

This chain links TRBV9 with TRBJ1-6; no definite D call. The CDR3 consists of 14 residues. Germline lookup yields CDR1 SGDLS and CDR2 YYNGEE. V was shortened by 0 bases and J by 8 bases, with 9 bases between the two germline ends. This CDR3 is CASSVAGSDSPLHF. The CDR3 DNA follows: TGTGCCAGCAGCGTAGCGGGGAGCGATTCACCCCTCCACTTT.

CDR3 bases: TGTGCCAGCAGCGGGACAGGGATCACTGGAAACACCATATATTTT. It specifies CASSGTGITGNTIYF. The genes are TRBV3-1 (or the pseudogene TRBV3-2) and TRBJ1-3; 9 nucleotides agree with TRBD1. Germline V gene sequence: CDR1 LGHDT, CDR2 YNNKEL (reference sequence). CDR3 size: 15 residues. V shed 5 bases and J 2 bases; nucleotides not matched to a gene: 4.

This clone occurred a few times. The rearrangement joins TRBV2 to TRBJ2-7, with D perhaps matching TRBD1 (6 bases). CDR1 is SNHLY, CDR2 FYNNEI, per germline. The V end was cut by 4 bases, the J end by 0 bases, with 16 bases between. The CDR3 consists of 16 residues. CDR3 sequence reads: CASSGPLGQTSYEQYF. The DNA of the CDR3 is TGTGCCAGCAGTGGCCCTTTAGGACAGACCTCCTACGAGCAGTACTTC.

The DNA for the CDR3 is TGTGCCAGTAGTCGGCTAGCGGGAGGGCCTTGGCAGTTCTTC. Translation gives CASSRLAGGPWQFF. The gene calls are TRBV19 and TRBJ2-1; 12 bases align to TRBD2. This CDR3 has 14 amino acids. Losses at the gene ends were 5 bases for V and 12 bases for J; bases not matched to a gene: 8. Germline V CDR1 and CDR2: LNHDA, SQIVND (reference sequence).

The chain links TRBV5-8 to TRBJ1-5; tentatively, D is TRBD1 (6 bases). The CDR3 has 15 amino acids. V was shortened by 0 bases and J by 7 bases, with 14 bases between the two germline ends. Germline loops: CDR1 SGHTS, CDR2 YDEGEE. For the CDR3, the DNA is TGTGCCAGCAGCTTGGACAGGGCCCAAGGACAGCCCCAGCATTTT. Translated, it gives CASSLDRAQGQPQHF.

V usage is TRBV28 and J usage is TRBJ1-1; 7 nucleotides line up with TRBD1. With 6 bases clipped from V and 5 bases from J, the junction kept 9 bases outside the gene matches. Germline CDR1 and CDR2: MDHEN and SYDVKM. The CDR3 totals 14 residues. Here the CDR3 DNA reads TGTGCCAGCAGCGAGACAGGGATAGAGACTGAAGCTTTCTTT. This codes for CASSETGIETEAFF.

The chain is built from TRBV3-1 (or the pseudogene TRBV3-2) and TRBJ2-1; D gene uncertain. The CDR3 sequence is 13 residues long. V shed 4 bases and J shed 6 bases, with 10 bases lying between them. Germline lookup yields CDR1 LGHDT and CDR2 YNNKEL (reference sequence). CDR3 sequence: CASSLARPNEQFF. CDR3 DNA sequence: TGTGCCAGCAGCCTCGCGAGGCCCAATGAGCAGTTCTTC.

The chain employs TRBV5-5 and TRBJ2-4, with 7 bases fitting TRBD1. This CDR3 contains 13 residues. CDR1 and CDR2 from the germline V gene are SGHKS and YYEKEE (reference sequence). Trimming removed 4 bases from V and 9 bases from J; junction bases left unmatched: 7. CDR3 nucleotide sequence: TGTGCCAGCAGCGCCCGGGACAGTACCATTCAGTACTTC. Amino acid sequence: CASSARDSTIQYF.

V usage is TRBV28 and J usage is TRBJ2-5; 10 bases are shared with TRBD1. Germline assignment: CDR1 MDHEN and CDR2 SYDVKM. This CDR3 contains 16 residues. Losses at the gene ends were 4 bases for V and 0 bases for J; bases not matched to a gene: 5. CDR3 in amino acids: CASSSSTGGHQETQYF. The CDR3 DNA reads TGTGCCAGCAGTTCGTCGACAGGGGGCCACCAAGAGACCCAGTACTTC.

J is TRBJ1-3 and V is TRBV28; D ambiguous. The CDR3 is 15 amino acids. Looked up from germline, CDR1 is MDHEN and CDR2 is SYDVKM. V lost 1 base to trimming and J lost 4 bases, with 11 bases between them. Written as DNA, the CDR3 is TGTGCCAGCAGTTTATCGGTGGGAGGGGGAAACACCATATATTTT. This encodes CASSLSVGGGNTIYF.

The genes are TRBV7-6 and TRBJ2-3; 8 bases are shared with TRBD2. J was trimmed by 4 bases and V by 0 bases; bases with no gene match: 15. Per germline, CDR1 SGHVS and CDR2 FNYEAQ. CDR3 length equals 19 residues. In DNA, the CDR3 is TGTGCCAGCAGCTTAGCGCCCCCGGCTAGCGGGCGAGGTGCAGATACGCAGTATTTT. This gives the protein CASSLAPPASGRGADTQYF.

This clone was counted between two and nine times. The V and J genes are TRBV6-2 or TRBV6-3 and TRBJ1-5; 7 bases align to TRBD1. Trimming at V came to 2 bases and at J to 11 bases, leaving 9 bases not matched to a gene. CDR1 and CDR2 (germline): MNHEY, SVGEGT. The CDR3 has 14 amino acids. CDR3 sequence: CASSYPGQSLAQHF. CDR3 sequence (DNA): TGTGCCAGCAGTTACCCGGGACAGTCCTTGGCCCAGCATTTT.